A selection of T cell receptor beta chains follows, all from one sample in a study of cytomegalovirus exposure and HLA in healthy donors. Here immunoSEQ multiplex PCR was the method, and the copy in TCRdb shows in-frame clones only, minus some. In the table there are about 140,000 clones, approximately 80% of which are singletons. The sequenced sample was PBMCs. The receptors derive from a woman between 50 and 59 years old in good health and CMV-seronegative. Each CDR3 is given without its conserved first and last residue.

>TRBV9
ASSVSAGTSYEQY
>TRBV30
AWSVLGQGREKLF
>TRBV4-2
ASSQAGVSGNTIY
>TRBV2
ASSPPSGGFGELF
>TRBV2
ASSGYQGRGYT
>TRBV28
ASSLDRAAEAF
>TRBV5-1
ASRPGLAYNEQF
>TRBV28
ASSVPGLVRGTDTQY
>TRBV4-1
ASSQARTGGASEQY
>TRBV5-8
ASSLVTYEQY
>TRBV5-1
ASSLARGGAYEQY
>TRBV7-9
ASSLGSYEQY
>TRBV7-9
ASSRRVGDSSATNEKLF
>TRBV7-6
ASSLGTGDTEAF
>TRBV9
ASSGEPSEGTQY
>TRBV6-1
ASSEAQGKGSPLH
>TRBV7-9
ASRPNRERGSPLH
>TRBV7-2
ASSQQGVVFHEQY
>TRBV5-1
ASWGGSGQVNYEQY
>TRBV5-1
ASSLGSRTGELF
>TRBV5-1
ASSPERYLNEKLF
>TRBV11-2
ASRLSGGTQETQY
>TRBV4-3
ASSQELQGGTDTQY
>TRBV15
ATRTGNQPQH
>TRBV29-1
SALVGTVYEQY
>TRBV5-1
ASSLGQNDEQY
>TRBV4-1
ASRDRGDQPQH
>TRBV7-9
ASSLGGGGEYNEQF
>TRBV6-5
ASSYFRAGELF
>TRBV19
ASSDHLDPRREETQY
>TRBV6-6
ASTYSQNQPQH
>TRBV28
ASRDNRAGDTEAF
>TRBV10-2
ASSAGVNTEAF
>TRBV2
ASSGTWTSVYEQY
>TRBV27
ASSLVTADTQY
>TRBV7-2
ASSLVAGDETQY
>TRBV5-1
ASSLLSFSTDTQY
>TRBV29-1
SVAGQSTYNEQF
>TRBV19
ASSIRGGELF
>TRBV7-3
ASSLGGSTHEQF
>TRBV28
ASRTGSQPQH
>TRBV27
ASSLYPRNTEAF
>TRBV7-2
ATQPTTGGFGSPLH
>TRBV10-1
ASSASGTTYEQY
>TRBV4-2
ASSPRPTGDVAKNIQY
>TRBV29-1
SVGYRGETQY